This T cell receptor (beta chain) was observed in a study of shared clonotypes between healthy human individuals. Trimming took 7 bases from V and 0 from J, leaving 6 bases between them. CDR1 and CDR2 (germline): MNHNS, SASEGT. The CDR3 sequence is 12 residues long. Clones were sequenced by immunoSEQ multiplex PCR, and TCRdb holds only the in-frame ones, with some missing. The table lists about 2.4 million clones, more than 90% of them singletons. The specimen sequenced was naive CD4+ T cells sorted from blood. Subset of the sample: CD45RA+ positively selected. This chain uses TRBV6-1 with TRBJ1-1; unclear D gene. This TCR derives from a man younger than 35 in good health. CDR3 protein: CASIRVNTEAFF. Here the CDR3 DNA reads TGTGCCAGCATAAGGGTGAACACTGAAGCTTTCTTT.